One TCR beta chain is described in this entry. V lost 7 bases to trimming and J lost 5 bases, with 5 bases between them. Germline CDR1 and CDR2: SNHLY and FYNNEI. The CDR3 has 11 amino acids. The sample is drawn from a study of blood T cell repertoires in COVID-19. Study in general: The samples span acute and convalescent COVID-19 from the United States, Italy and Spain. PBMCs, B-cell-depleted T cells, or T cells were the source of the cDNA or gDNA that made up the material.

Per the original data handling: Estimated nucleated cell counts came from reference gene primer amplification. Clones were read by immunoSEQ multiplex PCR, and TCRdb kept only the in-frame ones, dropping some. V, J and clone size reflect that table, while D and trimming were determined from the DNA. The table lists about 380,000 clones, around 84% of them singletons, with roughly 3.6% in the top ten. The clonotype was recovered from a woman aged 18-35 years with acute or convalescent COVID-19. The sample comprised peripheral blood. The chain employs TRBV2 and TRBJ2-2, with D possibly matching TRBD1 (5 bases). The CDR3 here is CASKGTGELFF. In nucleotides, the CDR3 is TGTGCCAGCAAGGGGACCGGGGAGCTGTTTTTT.